A single sample gave rise to the 28 T cell receptor beta chains below, sequenced in a study of cytotoxic CD8 clonotypes in ibrutinib-treated CLL. Clones were read by immunoSEQ multiplex PCR, and TCRdb kept only the in-frame ones, dropping some. Counted here are 100,000 to 150,000 clones, 80% to 90% occurring once; the ten biggest clones make up roughly 2%. The sample was PBMCs, taken after 24 months of ibrutinib treatment. The receptors stem from a human donor with chronic lymphocytic leukemia.

The genes are TRBV7-9 and TRBJ1-2, with TRBD1 as a possible D gene (5 bases). This CDR3 is 14 amino acids long. Germline loops: CDR1 SEHNR, CDR2 FQNEAQ (reference sequence). Trimming pared 5 bases from V and 4 bases from J, leaving 14 bases between. DNA for the CDR3: TGTGCCAGCAGCACTCAAGGGACTGCCTATGGCTACACCTTC. Encoded protein: CASSTQGTAYGYTF.

A note on this clone: The same CDR3 can be traced to other DNA sequences in this sample. V is TRBV19 and J is TRBJ2-3, with D uncertain. Germline V gives CDR1 LNHDA, CDR2 SQIVND (reference sequence). V was clipped by 1 base and J by 5 bases, with 1 base between them. This CDR3 has 11 residues. DNA of the CDR3: TGTGCCAGTAGTATAGGAGATACGCAGTATTTT. It codes for CASSIGDTQYF. Variable domain in full (rest from reference TRBV19 and TRBJ2-3): DGGITQSPKYLFRKEGQNVTLSCEQNLNHDAMYWYRQDPGQGLRLIYYSQIVNDFQKGDIAEGYSVSREKKESFPLTVTSAQKNPTAFYLCASSIGDTQYFGPGTRLTVL.

V is TRBV18 and J is TRBJ1-3, with no clear D. Per germline, CDR1 KGHSH and CDR2 LQKENI. The V gene lost 5 bases and the J gene lost 4 bases, with 24 bases spanning the gap. The CDR3 is 18 residues long. DNA for the CDR3: TGTGCCAGCTCATATCAAAGTCGGGGTTCGGTTTCCGGAAACACCATATATTTT. Translation gives CASSYQSRGSVSGNTIYF. Filled out from reference TRBV18 and TRBJ1-3, the complete variable domain reads NAGVMQNPRHLVRRRGQEARLRCSPMKGHSHVYWYRQLPEEGLKFMVYLQKENIIDESGMPKERFSAEFPKEGPSILRIQQVVRGDSAAYFCASSYQSRGSVSGNTIYFGEGSWLTVV.

This chain joins TRBV28 and TRBJ2-2; TRBD2 agrees at 8 bases. V was pared by 6 bases and J by 2 bases, with 5 bases of the junction left unmatched. The CDR3 is 15 amino acids. Per germline, CDR1 MDHEN and CDR2 SYDVKM. CDR3 region: CASSPGGRNTGELFF. CDR3 bases: TGTGCCAGCAGCCCGGGGGGGCGAAACACCGGGGAGCTGTTTTTT.

The V and J genes are TRBV6-1 and TRBJ2-3; D unclear. This CDR3 has 14 amino acids. Germline V gene data show CDR1 as MNHNS and CDR2 as SASEGT. Trimming cost V 7 bases and J 1 base, with 12 bases left between them. The CDR3 protein is CASTEPGRTDTQYF. CDR3 in DNA: TGTGCCAGCACCGAGCCGGGCCGCACAGATACGCAGTATTTT.

This clone was recorded a few times. The CDR3 protein is CASTVSLRDTQYF. The CDR3 DNA follows: TGTGCCAGCACGGTGAGCCTCCGGGATACGCAGTATTTT. J is TRBJ2-3 and V is TRBV2; D is uncertain. The CDR3 length is 13 residues. The V end was cut by 7 bases, the J end by 6 bases, with 14 bases between. In germline, CDR1 is SNHLY, CDR2 FYNNEI.

The chain recombines TRBV7-3 with TRBJ2-1; D possibly corresponds to TRBD1 (5 bases). This CDR3 has 14 amino acids. Trimming cost V 2 bases and J 9 bases, with 14 bases left between them. The germline V gene has CDR1 SGHTA and CDR2 FQGTGA. CDR3 bases: TGTGCCAGCAGCTTAGACGCCCCAAGGGGTGAGCAGTTCTTC. Its translation is CASSLDAPRGEQFF.

Within the sample, this clone is medium-sized. The rearrangement joins TRBV11-1 to TRBJ2-1; TRBD2 agrees at 11 bases. CDR3 length: 16 amino acids. V lost 2 bases to trimming and J lost 9 bases; unmatched junction nucleotides: 9. CDR1 SGHAT and CDR2 FQDESV come from the germline V gene (reference sequence). The CDR3 nucleotides read TGTGCCAGCAGCTTATTGGGTAGCGGGAGGGCCTTTGAGCAGTTCTTC. This encodes CASSLLGSGRAFEQFF. The whole variable domain, filled in from reference TRBV11-1 and TRBJ2-1, reads EAEVAQSPRYKITEKSQAVAFWCDPISGHATLYWYRQILGQGPELLVQFQDESVVDDSQLPKDRFSAERLKGVDSTLKIQPAELGDSAMYLCASSLLGSGRAFEQFFGPGTRLTVL.

The chain uses TRBV6-5 and TRBJ1-3, with D perhaps TRBD1 (5 bases). CDR3 length equals 14 residues. The germline V gene encodes CDR1 MNHEY and CDR2 SVGAGI. Trimming cost V 6 bases and J 4 bases, with 13 bases left between them. CDR3 bases: TGTGCCAGCAGCCAGGCGGGGCAAGGAAACACCATATATTTT. It translates to CASSQAGQGNTIYF.

The sample holds one count of this clone. The chain uses TRBV28 and TRBJ2-7; perhaps D is TRBD1 or TRBD2 (6 bases each). The CDR3 is made up of 16 amino acids. The germline V gene encodes CDR1 MDHEN and CDR2 SYDVKM. V was cut by 4 bases and J by 2 bases, with 18 bases left in between. The CDR3 loop is CASSSGGGGPTYEQYF. The CDR3 bases are TGTGCCAGCAGTTCCGGAGGGGGAGGCCCAACCTACGAGCAGTACTTC.

This clone came up once. The chain carries TRBV15 and TRBJ1-2; a possible D gene is TRBD1 (5 bases). Germline V gene data show CDR1 as LNHNV and CDR2 as YYDKDF (reference sequence). V was trimmed by 1 base and J by 4 bases, leaving 13 bases between them. This CDR3 comprises 15 residues. CDR3 DNA: TGTGCCACCAGCAGAGTCTCCAGGGTGTCCTATGGCTACACCTTC. Its protein product is CATSRVSRVSYGYTF.

This chain connects TRBV5-6 to TRBJ2-2; TRBD2 matches 13 bases. CDR1 is SGHDT, CDR2 YYEEEE, per germline. The CDR3 has 16 amino acids. With 4 bases clipped from V and 2 bases from J, the junction kept 2 bases outside the gene matches. CDR3 region: CASSRGLAGNTGELFF. The CDR3 DNA reads TGTGCCAGCAGCCGGGGACTAGCGGGAAACACCGGGGAGCTGTTTTTT.

V is TRBV28 and J is TRBJ1-2, with D uncertain. This CDR3 spans 14 amino acids. With 6 bases removed from V and 1 base from J, the gap between germline ends came to 12 bases. Germline V gene lookup returns CDR1 MDHEN and CDR2 SYDVKM. The CDR3 spells CASSLGPNNYGYTF. The CDR3 DNA reads TGTGCCAGCAGCCTCGGACCGAATAACTATGGCTACACCTTC.

The V gene is TRBV5-4, the J gene TRBJ2-7; D is unclear. The length of the CDR3 is 14 residues. Trimming stripped 0 bases from V and 5 bases from J, with 12 bases between. Germline V gene sequence: CDR1 SGHNT, CDR2 YYREEE (reference sequence). CDR3: CASSLDLNRNEQYF. In DNA form, the CDR3 reads TGTGCCAGCAGCTTGGACCTCAATCGTAACGAGCAGTACTTC.

The rearrangement uses TRBV4-2 and TRBJ2-3; 8 nucleotides line up with TRBD2. The CDR3 has 17 amino acids. The J segment lost 4 bases and the V segment lost 0 bases, leaving 9 bases of the junction unmatched. Germline values: CDR1 LGHNA, CDR2 YNFKEQ. For the CDR3, the DNA is TGTGCCAGCAGCCAAGAGGGCGGGGGGCCTAACGCAGATACGCAGTATTTT. Translated: CASSQEGGGPNADTQYF.

In DNA form, the CDR3 reads TGTGCCAGCAGCCAGGGGAACACTGAAGCTTTCTTT. The encoded protein is CASSQGNTEAFF. The chain couples TRBV6-1 to TRBJ1-1; D is possibly TRBD1 (5 bases). This CDR3 spans 12 amino acids. Germline lookup yields CDR1 MNHNS and CDR2 SASEGT. With 6 bases removed from V and 1 base from J, the gap between germline ends came to 6 bases.

This sequence joins TRBV11-3 and TRBJ2-1; D might be TRBD2 (5 bases). This CDR3 region has 17 residues. V lost 6 bases and J 3 bases, leaving 21 bases between the germline ends. In germline, CDR1 is SGHNT, CDR2 YENEEA. Here the CDR3 reads CASSPSRGTAHYNEQFF. CDR3 sequence (DNA): TGTGCCAGCAGTCCCAGCCGGGGAACGGCCCACTACAATGAGCAGTTCTTC.

The V call is TRBV2, the J call TRBJ1-5, with D perhaps TRBD1 (5 bases). CDR1 is SNHLY and CDR2 is FYNNEI in the germline V gene. The CDR3 has 14 amino acids. Trimming shortened V by 3 bases and J by 5 bases, and 11 bases separated the two germline ends. CDR3 sequence: CASSEGQPYQPQHF. CDR3 nucleotides: TGTGCCAGCAGTGAGGGGCAGCCCTATCAGCCCCAGCATTTT.

V usage is TRBV7-2 and J usage is TRBJ2-1; no clear D gene. Per germline, CDR1 SGHTA and CDR2 FQGNSA. Deletions cut 3 bases from V and 6 bases from J, with 9 bases between. The CDR3 totals 13 residues. CDR3 coding DNA: TGTGCCAGCAGCTTTTGGGCCACCAATGAGCAGTTCTTC. Amino acids: CASSFWATNEQFF.

The chain recombines TRBV7-6 with TRBJ2-1; 7 positions match TRBD2. CDR1 and CDR2 from the germline V gene are SGHVS and FNYEAQ. The CDR3 extends over 15 amino acids. Trimming cost V 6 bases and J 0 bases; bases outside gene matches: 5. The CDR3: CASSEVAGSYNEQFF. In DNA form, the CDR3 reads TGTGCCAGCAGTGAGGTAGCGGGCTCCTACAATGAGCAGTTCTTC.

V gene TRBV10-1 combines with J gene TRBJ2-3; the D gene is possibly TRBD1 (6 bases). The CDR3 covers 15 residues. The germline CDR1 and CDR2 sequences are WNHNN and SYGVQD (reference sequence). Trimming cost V 10 bases and J 6 bases, with 23 bases left between them. The chain's CDR3 is CAIQKGDTAEDTQYF. CDR3 DNA sequence: TGCGCCATACAGAAAGGGGACACAGCGGAGGATACGCAGTATTTT.

This chain connects TRBV28 to TRBJ1-2; unclear D gene. Germline V gives CDR1 MDHEN, CDR2 SYDVKM. The CDR3 runs to 16 residues. V was cut by 5 bases and J by 0 bases, with 16 bases left in between. CDR3 protein: CASSPAGRLTNYGYTF. Here the CDR3 DNA reads TGTGCCAGCAGTCCCGCCGGGAGGCTCACTAACTATGGCTACACCTTC.

The rearrangement uses TRBV19 and TRBJ2-1; TRBD1 might be the D (6 bases). The CDR3 extends over 15 amino acids. Germline lookup yields CDR1 LNHDA and CDR2 SQIVND (reference sequence). The V and J ends lost 1 base and 7 bases respectively, with 14 bases between them. The CDR3 coding sequence is TGTGCCAGTAGTATAGCGAAACAGGGTTGGAATGAGCAGTTCTTC. It specifies CASSIAKQGWNEQFF.

The chain links TRBV19 to TRBJ1-2, with D uncertain. The CDR3 runs to 19 residues. Germline V gives CDR1 LNHDA, CDR2 SQIVND (reference sequence). V was pared by 9 bases and J by 3 bases, with 32 bases between. Here the CDR3 DNA reads TGTGCCAGGATGGAAAACCCCCGTTTATCCGGGCAGACCCACTATGGCTACACCTTC. Translated, it gives CARMENPRLSGQTHYGYTF. Full variable domain (remainder filled in from reference TRBV19 and TRBJ1-2): DGGITQSPKYLFRKEGQNVTLSCEQNLNHDAMYWYRQDPGQGLRLIYYSQIVNDFQKGDIAEGYSVSREKKESFPLTVTSAQKNPTAFYLCARMENPRLSGQTHYGYTFGSGTRLTVV.

This chain joins TRBV28 and TRBJ1-2; D unclear. V was trimmed by 4 bases and J by 3 bases, leaving 15 bases between them. Germline V gene data show CDR1 as MDHEN and CDR2 as SYDVKM. The length of the CDR3 is 15 residues. The DNA of the CDR3 is TGTGCCAGCAGTTCGTCCGGTGCGGTTGACTATGGCTACACCTTC. This codes for CASSSSGAVDYGYTF.

The chain uses TRBV4-1 and TRBJ2-5, with 12 nucleotides matching TRBD1. Per germline, CDR1 MGHRA and CDR2 YSYEKL. The junction had 4 bases not matched to a gene; V was cut back by 0 bases and J by 5 bases. The CDR3 runs to 16 residues. The CDR3 loop reads CASSQDRDRGLETQYF. CDR3 coding DNA: TGCGCCAGCAGCCAAGACCGGGACAGGGGGCTTGAGACCCAGTACTTC.

The CDR3 DNA reads TGTGCCAGTAGTATAGAGCAGGGGCTAGCCAAAAACATTCAGTACTTC. The encoded protein is CASSIEQGLAKNIQYF. This chain connects TRBV19 to TRBJ2-4; possibly TRBD1 for D (6 bases). Germline CDR1 reads LNHDA; CDR2 reads SQIVND (reference sequence). V was shortened by 0 bases and J by 0 bases, with 9 bases between the two germline ends. The CDR3 is made up of 16 amino acids.

The chain uses TRBV9 and TRBJ1-1, with a weak D call TRBD1 (6 bases). CDR3 length: 15 amino acids. The V end lost 0 bases, the J end lost 7 bases, and 16 bases lay between the germline ends. Germline-derived CDR1 and CDR2 are SGDLS and YYNGEE. CDR3 residues: CASSVVGGRSIEAFF. The CDR3 bases are TGTGCCAGCAGCGTAGTGGGGGGGCGCAGCATTGAAGCTTTCTTT.